A selection of T cell receptor beta chains follows, all from one sample in a study of blood T cell repertoires in COVID-19. Assay used: immunoSEQ multiplex PCR; TCRdb lists only in-frame clones, some missing. The repertoire holds approximately 400,000 clones, with 88% as singletons. The sequencing sample was made of PBMCs or T cells enriched from blood (not recorded which). The receptors derive from a woman under 30 who had recovered from COVID-19. Both conserved end residues are part of each CDR3. D genes are given only for firm matches. Clone size is not always given. Where it is, it says once, few, many or a class for expanded clones.

j_call,clone_size,v_call,d_call,cdr3_aa,cdr3_nt
TRBJ2-2,.,TRBV4-1,TRBD1,CASSQVGQGWTGELFF,TGCGCCAGCAGCCAAGTGGGACAGGGATGGACCGGGGAGCTGTTTTTT
TRBJ1-3,.,TRBV10-3,.,CAISARGNTIYF,TGTGCCATCAGTGCGAGGGGAAACACCATATATTTT
TRBJ1-5,.,TRBV30,.,CAWSPRRGPYSDQPQHF,TGTGCCTGGAGTCCTAGGCGGGGGCCCTACAGTGATCAGCCCCAGCATTTT
TRBJ1-3,.,TRBV18,.,CASADTNTIYF,TGTGCCAGCGCCGACACGAACACCATATATTTT
TRBJ1-1,.,TRBV6-5,TRBD1,CASSYSGQGETFF,TGTGCCAGCAGTTACTCCGGGCAGGGGGAAACTTTCTTT
TRBJ1-2,.,TRBV7-3,.,CASSATGFDGYTF,TGTGCCAGCAGCGCGACAGGATTTGATGGCTACACCTTC
TRBJ1-4,.,TRBV18,TRBD1,CASSPQGAREKLFF,TGTGCCAGCTCACCTCAGGGGGCGCGGGAAAAACTGTTTTTT
TRBJ1-1,.,TRBV12-3/TRBV12-4,.,CASSLVLPEAFF,TGTGCCAGCAGTTTAGTACTCCCTGAAGCTTTCTTT
TRBJ1-1,.,TRBV28,.,CASSLQGPTEAFF,TGTGCCAGCAGTTTACAGGGGCCCACTGAAGCTTTCTTT
TRBJ1-1,.,TRBV29-1,.,CSGGSMAENTEAFF,TGCAGCGGGGGTTCAATGGCGGAAAACACTGAAGCTTTCTTT
TRBJ2-7,.,TRBV6-5,.,CASSYQVNYEQYF,TGTGCCAGCAGTTACCAGGTTAACTACGAGCAGTACTTC
TRBJ2-3,.,TRBV30,TRBD1,CAWSVWTGNKDTQYF,TGTGCCTGGAGTGTTTGGACAGGGAATAAAGATACGCAGTATTTT
TRBJ2-7,once,TRBV9,.,CASSVVAGSSYEQYF,TGTGCCAGCAGCGTAGTTGCGGGAAGCTCCTACGAGCAGTACTTC
TRBJ1-3,.,TRBV27,.,CASSAALGGGSGNTIYF,TGTGCCAGCAGTGCCGCCCTGGGCGGGGGCTCTGGAAACACCATATATTTT
TRBJ2-3,.,TRBV7-2,.,CASSLMGGGTDTQYF,TGTGCCAGCAGCTTAATGGGGGGAGGCACAGATACGCAGTATTTT
TRBJ2-7,.,TRBV10-3,.,CAISEEQLSYEQYF,TGTGCCATCAGTGAAGAACAGCTATCCTACGAGCAGTACTTC
TRBJ2-5,.,TRBV9,.,CASSGRTAKGETQYF,TGTGCCAGCAGCGGTCGGACGGCCAAGGGGGAGACCCAGTACTTC
TRBJ1-3,.,TRBV5-1,.,CASSSMGTGNTIYF,TGCGCCAGCAGCTCCATGGGCACTGGAAACACCATATATTTT
TRBJ1-1,.,TRBV7-3,.,CASSDGTQAFF,TGTGCCAGCAGCGACGGGACTCAAGCTTTCTTT
TRBJ2-1,once,TRBV5-1,TRBD2,CASSSGLAGGSDEQFF,TGCGCCAGCAGCTCGGGACTAGCGGGGGGGAGCGATGAGCAGTTCTTC
TRBJ2-3,once,TRBV9,.,CASSPAGRSGTDTQYF,TGTGCCAGCAGCCCCGCGGGGAGGTCGGGGACAGATACGCAGTATTTT
TRBJ1-6,.,TRBV28,.,CASSLAGRGSYNSPLHF,TGTGCCAGCAGTTTAGCGGGGAGGGGAAGTTATAATTCACCCCTCCACTTT
TRBJ2-1,.,TRBV6-5,TRBD1,CASSYKGAFPYNEQFF,TGTGCCAGCAGTTACAAGGGGGCCTTCCCATACAATGAGCAGTTCTTC
TRBJ1-1,few,TRBV18,TRBD1,CASSPGTGKVEAFF,TGTGCCAGCTCACCCGGGACAGGGAAGGTTGAAGCTTTCTTT
TRBJ2-1,.,TRBV5-4,.,CASSLGSAGYNEQFF,TGTGCCAGCAGCTTGGGATCGGCAGGATACAATGAGCAGTTCTTC
TRBJ2-3,.,TRBV6-5,.,CASSYYSSTDTQYF,TGTGCCAGCAGTTATTACTCTAGCACAGATACGCAGTATTTT
TRBJ1-2,.,TRBV5-1,TRBD1,CASSLITGGANYGYTF,TGCGCCAGCAGCTTGATCACAGGGGGCGCTAACTATGGCTACACCTTC
TRBJ2-2,.,TRBV5-4,TRBD1,CASSHRDRGRTGELFF,TGTGCCAGCAGCCATCGGGACAGGGGGCGCACCGGGGAGCTGTTTTTT
TRBJ2-7,.,TRBV27,TRBD1,CASIRDRDSYEQYF,TGTGCCAGCATCAGAGACAGGGACTCCTACGAGCAGTACTTC
TRBJ2-3,.,TRBV11-2,TRBD2,CASSSWTSPDTQYF,TGTGCCAGCAGCTCGTGGACTAGCCCAGATACGCAGTATTTT
TRBJ1-1,.,TRBV28,.,CASSFDRTLTGAFF,TGTGCCAGCAGTTTCGACAGGACATTAACAGGAGCTTTCTTT
TRBJ1-1,.,TRBV9,.,CASSVVGIAESSNTEAFF,TGTGCCAGCAGCGTAGTGGGTATTGCGGAGTCCTCGAACACTGAAGCTTTCTTT
TRBJ2-2,.,TRBV7-2,TRBD2,CASSSGTSGGEELFF,TGTGCCAGCAGCTCGGGGACTAGCGGGGGTGAGGAGCTGTTTTTT
TRBJ1-6,.,TRBV30,TRBD1,CAWSGQGASPLHF,TGTGCCTGGTCTGGACAGGGGGCCTCACCCCTCCACTTT
TRBJ2-6,.,TRBV6-5,.,CASRPPSSGANVLTF,TGTGCCAGCAGGCCACCTAGCTCTGGGGCCAACGTCCTGACTTTC